These 9 T cell receptor beta chains originate from one sample sequenced in a study of T cell repertoires in cytomegalovirus infection. TCRdb itself ran the reads through MiXCR, one entry per CDR3 protein. Seen here are some 180,000 distinct CDR3 sequences, about 15% observed once, and the top ten hold around 27%. The specimen sequenced was CD8+ T cells from PBMCs. The receptor set was obtained from a human donor in good health (CMV status not recorded). Some clones in this sample may be carry-over from other donors' samples.

In its sample, this clonotype was seen a few times. J is TRBJ2-1 and V is TRBV6-2 or TRBV6-3; the D gene is possibly TRBD2 (7 bases). Trimming pared 5 bases from V and 7 bases from J, leaving 33 bases between. Germline lookup yields CDR1 MNHEY and CDR2 SVGEGT. The CDR3 length is 20 residues. This CDR3 reads CASSPPARGAGSRRKNEQFF. For the CDR3, the DNA is TGTGCCAGCAGTCCTCCAGCCCGGGGGGCCGGTTCCCGTAGGAAGAATGAGCAGTTCTTC.

This chain uses TRBV7-6 with TRBJ1-1, with D tentatively TRBD1 (5 bases). The CDR3 has 15 residues. Germline V gene sequence: CDR1 SGHVS, CDR2 FNYEAQ. The V end lost 4 bases, the J end lost 1 base, and 13 bases lay between the germline ends. CDR3 in DNA: TGTGCCAGCAGCTCTGGGGGAGGGTCGAACACTGAAGCTTTCTTT. Protein: CASSSGGGSNTEAFF. The full variable domain, its missing parts supplied by reference TRBV7-6 and TRBJ1-1, is GAGVSQSPRYKVTKRGQDVALRCDPISGHVSLYWYRQALGQGPEFLTYFNYEAQQDKSGLPNDRFSAERPEGSISTLTIQRTEQRDSAMYRCASSSGGGSNTEAFFGQGTRLTVV.

In this sample, this clonotype turned up a few times. CDR3 bases: TGTGCCAGCAGCCAACATAGCGGGGGGTCAGCAGATACGCAGTATTTT. Its protein is CASSQHSGGSADTQYF. The chain employs TRBV7-9 and TRBJ2-3; TRBD2 matches at 10 bases. Per the germline V gene, CDR1 is SEHNR and CDR2 is FQNEAQ (reference sequence). This CDR3 spans 16 amino acids. The V segment lost 5 bases and the J segment 4 bases; nucleotides outside the gene matches: 9.

This clonotype was detected only a few times. This chain uses TRBV12-3 or TRBV12-4 with TRBJ1-2, with D perhaps TRBD1 (5 bases). V lost 3 bases and J lost 6, with 14 bases in between. This CDR3 has 14 residues. The DNA for the CDR3 is TGTGCCAGCAGTTTGGGGGATCCAACGGATGGCTACACCTTC. Its protein product is CASSLGDPTDGYTF.

This clonotype has a handful of counts. The chain has TRBV12-3 or TRBV12-4 and TRBJ2-3, with 8 bases that match TRBD2. This CDR3 has 16 residues. After removal of 0 bases from V and 3 bases from J, the junction contained 5 bases not matched to a gene. CDR3 sequence (DNA): TGTGCCAGCAGTTTAGCCCCACTAGCGGTTACAGATACGCAGTATTTT. It yields the protein CASSLAPLAVTDTQYF.

The genes are TRBV5-8 and TRBJ1-5; D is undetermined. CDR3 length: 13 amino acids. Germline lookup yields CDR1 SGHTS and CDR2 YDEGEE. V lost 3 bases and J 1 base, leaving 5 bases between the germline ends. CDR3 loop: CASSYNSNQPQHF. CDR3 nucleotides: TGTGCCAGCAGCTATAACAGCAATCAGCCCCAGCATTTT.

V gene TRBV5-6 combines with J gene TRBJ1-5, with 7 bases identical to TRBD1. The CDR3 totals 15 residues. Per germline, CDR1 SGHDT and CDR2 YYEEEE. V lost 4 bases and J lost 3; bases outside the gene matches: 7. Here the CDR3 reads CASSDTGEVNQPQHF. As DNA, the CDR3 is TGTGCCAGCAGCGACACAGGGGAGGTCAATCAGCCCCAGCATTTT.

The chain joins TRBV20-1 to TRBJ2-7; TRBD1 agrees at 10 bases. This CDR3 region has 15 residues. Germline V lookup: CDR1 DFQATT, CDR2 SNEGSKA (reference sequence). The V and J ends lost 5 bases and 0 bases, in that order; junction bases with no gene match: 7. CDR3 residues: CSALRQGASSYEQYF. The CDR3 DNA follows: TGCAGTGCTCTAAGACAGGGGGCCAGCTCCTACGAGCAGTACTTC.

This clonotype was seen ten or more times. The chain links TRBV7-8 to TRBJ1-2; no clear D gene. CDR3 length equals 15 residues. Germline V CDR1 and CDR2: SGHVS, FQNEAQ. V lost 3 bases and J 8 bases, leaving 19 bases between the germline ends. The CDR3 DNA reads TGTGCCAGCAGCTTCGGATCAACAGAGATGAGGGGCTACACCTTC. This sequence encodes CASSFGSTEMRGYTF.